This T cell receptor beta chain was sequenced in a study of T cells in Graves' hyperthyroidism and ophthalmopathy (dated by TCRdb to between 2019 and 2020). As for the study more broadly: Peripheral blood samples were taken at the time of initial diagnosis, prior to any treatment. The approximately 100 discovery patients were divided at random into training and test sets in a 7:3 ratio. The study also compared thyroid tissue and blood T-cell repertoires from several Graves' hyperthyroidism patients. To identify TCR V-J signatures that set the groups apart, the researchers used a discovery cohort of 90 to 100 patients, made up of approximately 43 with Graves' ophthalmopathy and some 60 with stable Graves' hyperthyroidism. After blood sampling, hyperthyroidism patients were treated with methimazole at a starting dose of 30 mg daily, and ophthalmopathy patients were treated with high-dose intravenous methylprednisolone. The paper reports TCR Vbeta CDR3 sequencing of 140 or so peripheral blood samples: fewer than 50 ophthalmopathy, about 75 hyperthyroidism and about 17 progressor patients. Prospective prediction of ophthalmopathy was tested in an independent validation cohort consisting of some 19 hyperthyroidism patients and more than 15 patients who later progressed to ophthalmopathy.

A few counts support this clonotype. Its antigen remains undetermined. No much larger clone is present one base from it, and per-base qualities are unavailable. What the research found in general, with its limitations: Blood samples also contained most of the expanded thyroid clonotypes (frequency above 0.001), which suggests that blood repertoires may reflect thyroid immune responses. No statistical method was used to set the sample size in advance, and investigators knew the group allocation. A model built on a 13 V-J signature distinguished ophthalmopathy from stable hyperthyroidism, reaching 87.88% sensitivity and about 81% specificity in cross-validation and 80%/75% in testing. In validation, the model predicted progression to ophthalmopathy a median of 6.5 months before onset, with approximately 68% sensitivity and roughly 73% specificity.

The TCR beta CDR3 regions were amplified from RNA transcripts. A first-round RT-PCR of the TCR CDR3 used the HTBI primer set with the Qiagen OneStep RT-PCR kit. The libraries were constructed in a second round of multiplex PCR and then size-selected and purified. Sequencing of the libraries was done on an Illumina HiSeq2000 using paired-end 100 bp reads. The original pipeline was this. SOAPnuke was used to process the raw data, removing reads that contained adapters or uncalled bases, had a mean Phred below 15, or lacked an exact match to the constant primer or identifier. High-quality paired reads were merged using COPE v1.2.5, and each unique nucleotide sequence was defined as a clonotype. MiTCR v1.1 was used to align the clonotypes against IMGT TRBV, TRBD and TRBJ reference segments. The analysis was restricted to V-J combinations with a frequency above 0.0001, which together covered about 99% of the repertoires. The TCS score was defined as the ratio of F50 (clonal expansion) to E x V (chaos), calculated using BLOSUM62-based TCRdist between CDR3 peptides within each V-J. Welch's t-statistics and random forest reduced just over 500 V-J features to roughly 13, which were used in a naive Bayes classifier (R e1071). TCRdb reprocessed the public reads (quality trimming at Q25 with fastp, clone calling with MiXCR) and kept in-frame beta chains. All rows with the same CDR3 protein become a single entry with the most common DNA and genes. TCRdb, rather than the study authors, made the V and J calls. This sample has approximately 400,000 distinct CDR3 sequences in its table, and about 16% of those were observed once. The ten most abundant clones make up about 31% of the sample.

Taken from the germline V gene, the CDR1 and CDR2 loops are SNHLY and FYNNEI. The CDR3 holds 16 amino acids from the cysteine to the phenylalanine. Of all the DNA, just the CDR3 is kept, 48 bases in frame from base 1. V gives up 3 bases and J gives up 0 bases, and the segment between their germline ends measures 12 bases. Stable Graves' hyperthyroidism was defined as no progression to ophthalmopathy during 18 months of follow-up. Hyperthyroidism patients were aged 18 to 65 years and newly diagnosed, with disease duration of less than 2 months. Patients with uncontrolled infections, other autoimmune diseases, pregnancy or lactation were excluded. Diagnoses relied on clinical symptoms, serum thyroxine and TRAb, thyroid ultrasound and orbital computed tomography. PBMCs were isolated from approximately 10 ml of fresh peripheral blood by Ficoll-Paque density gradient centrifugation. Total RNA was extracted with Trizol reagent, and quality was checked on an Agilent 2100 Bioanalyzer.

The chain uses TRBV2 and TRBJ2-1; no D gene call is confident. The sequencing input was blood. The TCR originated in a woman aged 25 to 45 with Graves' hyperthyroidism. CDR3 reads: CASSDRLVNSYNEQFF. The sequenced DNA is TGTGCCAGCAGTGATCGCTTAGTAAACTCCTACAATGAGCAGTTCTTC.